This T cell receptor (beta chain) was captured in a study of yellow fever vaccine responses in identical twins. General observations from the study: Twins' vaccine T cell response reportedly seemed partly convergent, partly personalized.

A single record per CDR3 protein comes from TCRdb applying MiXCR to the RT-PCR reads. Among about 19,000 distinct CDR3 sequences listed, roughly three quarters were seen once. The germline gives CDR1 MNHNS, CDR2 SASEGT. J was trimmed by 3 bases and V by 2 bases; bases with no gene match: 3. The CDR3 runs 15 residues. The sample holds one count of this clonotype. Its antigen is unidentified. The source is a woman aged 18-29 years who received the yellow fever vaccine. This chain joins TRBV6-1 and TRBJ2-1; 8 bases are a match to TRBD2. This specimen was T cells from blood (PBMCs), unsorted or a sorted subset (not recorded which), taken before or after yellow fever vaccination (not recorded which). Written as DNA, the CDR3 is TGTGCCAGCAGTGAATCGGGACTAGACTACAATGAGCAGTTCTTC. Its translation: CASSESGLDYNEQFF.